The TCR beta chain described here comes from a study of post-analysis software for immune sequencing data. Across the whole study: In terms of disease course, relapsing-remitting, secondary progressive and progressive-relapsing multiple sclerosis were included.

The TCR beta cDNA libraries carried unique molecular identifiers. cDNA molecules numbering about 470,000 came from approximately 1 to 10 million T cells. One entry per CDR3 protein, called by TCRdb with MiXCR from the PCR reads. The sample lists some 800,000 distinct CDR3 sequences; just over 45% were seen once. Concerning this clonotype: What it binds is unknown.

Whole-study results and caveats: Samples sharing a preparation batch grouped tightly together when assessed by F measure. The five TRBV segments detected at higher frequency in patients than in controls included TRBV5-6, TRBV5-1 and TRBV20-1. Multiple sclerosis patients showed significantly lower normalized Chao1 diversity than controls did.

The CDR3 is 15 residues long. Unmatched junction bases numbered 9, after V lost 6 bases and J lost 6 bases. The chain combines TRBV12-3 or TRBV12-4 with TRBJ1-2; 11 nucleotides agree with TRBD1. This clonotype originated in a girl between 10 and 17 years old with multiple sclerosis. Material for sequencing was blood. The CDR3: CASSPTGTGGNGYTF. The CDR3 region has the DNA TGTGCCAGCAGCCCTACCGGGACAGGGGGGAATGGCTACACCTTC.